What follows describes a single T cell receptor beta chain. What antigen it recognizes has not been identified. Nothing much larger sits one base from this clone, and base qualities are not available. These data belong to a study of blood T cell repertoires in COVID-19 (dated by TCRdb to 2020 to 2022). About the study as a whole: Samples from collaborators originated in the United States, Italy and Spain and spanned both the acute and convalescent phases of COVID-19. The material from the prospective study consisted of cDNA or gDNA derived from T cells, B-cell-depleted T cells, or PBMCs. The dataset comprised deeply sampled blood TCRbeta repertoires from subjects exposed to, actively infected with, or recovered from COVID-19. The repertoires were made available in a free public database intended to serve as a resource for research on the immune response to SARS-CoV-2. The samples were drawn from the first 160 participants of the ongoing ImmuneRACE study and from about 1,200 subjects provided by 6 global collaborators. The sample metadata nearly always contained a de-identified subject ID, COVID-19 status, age in years and sex. HLA class I and class II types, where available, came from metadata supplied by the sample provider rather than from assay-based typing. Overall study outcomes, separate from this receptor: The amount of clinical and demographic metadata varied by source and participant and was provided uncurated.

The germline V gene (reference sequence) yields MNHEY for CDR1 and SMNVEV for CDR2. Inclusive of the bounding cysteine and phenylalanine, the CDR3 is 15 residues long. The entry retains the CDR3 DNA only, 45 bases that are in frame from base 1. V and J are truncated by 9 bases and 6 bases respectively, leaving an intervening sequence of 20 bases. TCRbeta CDR3 regions were amplified from genomic DNA using the immunoSEQ Assay, a bias-controlled multiplex PCR. For the original study's pipeline: The number of nucleated cells in each sample was estimated by amplification of reference gene primers within the assay. To quantify the absolute abundance of each unique TCRbeta CDR3 rearrangement, sequence reads were collapsed and filtered. For each sample, productive Simpson clonality was calculated as the square root of Simpson's diversity index across productive rearrangements. TCRdb's version of the immuneACCESS table is confined to in-frame rearrangements and falls short of the full clone set. An unresolved V gene accounts for under half of the shortfall where checked; the remainder is of unknown origin. That table supplies the V and J calls and clone size; D and trimming were determined from the DNA. Recorded for this sample are 160,000 or so clones; about four fifths of them occurred a single time. 8.1% of the sample is held by the ten biggest clonotypes.

At one collaborating source in Seattle, patients were enrolled during active infection and were followed longitudinally through the course of disease. Each collaborating institution followed its own protocols to collect whole blood in K2EDTA tubes. For TCRbeta analysis, collaborators shipped samples as frozen whole blood, isolated PBMCs, or DNA extracted from either of those sample types. The sequence was obtained from a woman aged 60 to 75 with COVID-19, enrolled during active disease. The specimen sequenced was peripheral blood. The chain is made from TRBV27 and TRBJ2-2, with TRBD2 as a weak D call on 7 bases. CDR3 loop: CASRPSGGYAGELFF. In nucleotides, the sequence is TGTGCCAGTAGACCATCGGGGGGCTACGCCGGGGAGCTGTTTTTT.